This paragraph covers one T cell receptor (beta chain) sequence. Its antigen is unknown. No clone much larger than this one lies a single base away; base qualities are absent. The method was PCR. Sequenced using an Illumina HiSeq 2000. Through fastp at Q25 and MiXCR, TCRdb rebuilt clones from the public reads, retaining in-frame beta chains. Every entry covers one CDR3 protein and lists the most common genes and DNA from its rows. The sample profile shows roughly 100,000 distinct CDR3 sequences; under 60% of them were found once. The ten biggest clones cover roughly an eighth of the sample. The data belong to a study of CDR3 diversity in severe acne (dated by TCRdb to 2018 to 2020). The cysteine opens and the phenylalanine closes a CDR3 of 16 amino acids. Only CDR3 DNA remains: 48 bases, in frame from the first base. V is cut back by 3 bases and J by 9 bases, with 7 bases in the junction unmatched. From a lookup of the germline V gene, CDR1 and CDR2 are KGHDR and SFDVKD.

The sequence came from a male donor with acne. The chain employs TRBV24-1 and TRBJ2-1; the central 13 bases match TRBD2. The sample was blood. The nucleotides are TGTGCCACCAGTGATCCCCGGACTAGCGGGAGTGGTGAGCAGTTCTTC. Translated, it gives CATSDPRTSGSGEQFF.